This entry features one T cell receptor beta chain sequence. Its antigen remains unknown. Clones were read by immunoSEQ multiplex PCR, and TCRdb kept only the in-frame ones, dropping some. Found here are 450,000 to 550,000 clones, roughly nine tenths of them singletons; the top ten hold 1.7%. Regarding treatment: approximately 18 received Ad26.COV2.S at low or high dose, single or two shots; about 5 received placebo; per-sample allocation not given. The investigators took samples on day 63 after the first vaccine or placebo injection. Germline-derived CDR1 and CDR2 are SGDLS and YYNGEE. The CDR3 has 15 amino acids. Trimming removed 2 bases at V and 2 bases at J, with 10 bases between. This entry belongs to a study of Ad26.COV2.S vaccination and SARS-CoV-2 variants. Broader study findings: Vaccine recipients had higher spike-specific TCR breadth than placebo recipients.

The starting material was peripheral blood, obtained in a trial of Ad26.COV2.S vaccine versus placebo. This clonotype was sampled from a person between 18 and 65 years old who received the Ad26.COV2.S COVID-19 vaccine or a placebo. The chain carries TRBV9 and TRBJ1-4; D unclear. The CDR3 nucleotides read TGTGCCAGCAGCGTGGGTGGGTCTACTAATGAAAAACTGTTTTTT. Its translation is CASSVGGSTNEKLFF.